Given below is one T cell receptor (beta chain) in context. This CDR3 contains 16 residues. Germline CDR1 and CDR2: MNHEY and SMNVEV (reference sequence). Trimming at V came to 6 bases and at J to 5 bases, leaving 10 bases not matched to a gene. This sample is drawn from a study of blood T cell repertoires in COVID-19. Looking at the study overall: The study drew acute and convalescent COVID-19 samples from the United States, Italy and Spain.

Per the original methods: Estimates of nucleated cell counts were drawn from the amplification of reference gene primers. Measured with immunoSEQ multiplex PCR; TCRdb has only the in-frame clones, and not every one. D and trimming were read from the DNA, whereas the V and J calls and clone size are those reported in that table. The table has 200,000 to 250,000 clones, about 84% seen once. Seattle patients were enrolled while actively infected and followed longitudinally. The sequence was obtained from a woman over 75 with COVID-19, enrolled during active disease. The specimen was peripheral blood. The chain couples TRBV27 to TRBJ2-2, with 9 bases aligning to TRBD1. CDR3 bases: TGTGCCAGCAGACCCCCGACAGGGGGTCTTACCGGGGAGCTGTTTTTT. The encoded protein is CASRPPTGGLTGELFF.